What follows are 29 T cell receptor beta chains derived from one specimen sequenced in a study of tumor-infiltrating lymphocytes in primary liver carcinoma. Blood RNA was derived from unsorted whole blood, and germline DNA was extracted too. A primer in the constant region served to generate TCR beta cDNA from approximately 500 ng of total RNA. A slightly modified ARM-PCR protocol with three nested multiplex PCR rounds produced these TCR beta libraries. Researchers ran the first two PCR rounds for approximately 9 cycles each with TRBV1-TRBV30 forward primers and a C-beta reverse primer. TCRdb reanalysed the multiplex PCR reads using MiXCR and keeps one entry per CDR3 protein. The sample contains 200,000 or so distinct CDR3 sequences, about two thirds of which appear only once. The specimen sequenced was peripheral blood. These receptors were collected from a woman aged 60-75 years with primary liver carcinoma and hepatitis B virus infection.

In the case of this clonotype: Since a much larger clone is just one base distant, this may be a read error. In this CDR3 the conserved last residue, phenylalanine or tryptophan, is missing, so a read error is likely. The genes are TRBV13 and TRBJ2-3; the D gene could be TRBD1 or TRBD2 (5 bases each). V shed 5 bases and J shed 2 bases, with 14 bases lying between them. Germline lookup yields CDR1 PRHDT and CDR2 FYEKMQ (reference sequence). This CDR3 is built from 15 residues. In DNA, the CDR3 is TGTGCCAGCAGCGCCAGGGACGGCTACACAGATACGCAGTATTCT. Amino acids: CASSARDGYTDTQYS.

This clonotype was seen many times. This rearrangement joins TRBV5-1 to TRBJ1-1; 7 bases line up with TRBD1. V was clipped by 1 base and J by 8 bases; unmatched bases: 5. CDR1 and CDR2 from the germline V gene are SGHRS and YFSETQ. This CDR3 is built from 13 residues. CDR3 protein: CASSLRQGDEAFF. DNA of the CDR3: TGCGCCAGCAGCTTGCGACAGGGAGACGAAGCTTTCTTT. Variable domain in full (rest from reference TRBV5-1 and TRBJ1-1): KAGVTQTPRYLIKTRGQQVTLSCSPISGHRSVSWYQQTPGQGLQFLFEYFSETQRNKGNFPGRFSGRQFSNSRSEMNVSTLELGDSALYLCASSLRQGDEAFFGQGTRLTVV.

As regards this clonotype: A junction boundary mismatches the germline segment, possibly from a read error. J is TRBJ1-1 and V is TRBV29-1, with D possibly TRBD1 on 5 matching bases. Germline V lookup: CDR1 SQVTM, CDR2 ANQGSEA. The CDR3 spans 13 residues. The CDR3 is CSVERSRVTEASF. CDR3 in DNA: TGCAGCGTTGAAAGGTCCAGGGTTACTGAAGCTTCCTTT.

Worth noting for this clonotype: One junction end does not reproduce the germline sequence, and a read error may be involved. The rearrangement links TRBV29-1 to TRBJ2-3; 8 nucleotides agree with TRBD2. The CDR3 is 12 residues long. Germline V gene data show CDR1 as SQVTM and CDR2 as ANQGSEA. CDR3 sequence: CSITSGGDTQYF. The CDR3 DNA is TGCAGCATAACATCGGGGGGGGATACGCAATATTTT.

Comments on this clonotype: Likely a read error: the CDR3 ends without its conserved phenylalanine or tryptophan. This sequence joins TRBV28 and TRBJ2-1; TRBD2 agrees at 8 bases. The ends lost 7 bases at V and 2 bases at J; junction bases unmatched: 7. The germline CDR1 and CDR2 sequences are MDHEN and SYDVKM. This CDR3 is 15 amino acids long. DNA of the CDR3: TGTGCCAGCACTTTTGCGGGAGGCCCCTACAATGAGCAGTTCATC. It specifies CASTFAGGPYNEQFI.

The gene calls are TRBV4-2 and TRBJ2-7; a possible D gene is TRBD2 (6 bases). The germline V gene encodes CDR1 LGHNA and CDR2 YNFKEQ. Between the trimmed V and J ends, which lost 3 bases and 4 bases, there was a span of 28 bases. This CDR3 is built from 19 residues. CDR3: CASSQVVGVVGEEEYEQYF. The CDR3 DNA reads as TGTGCCAGCAGCCAGGTCGTGGGAGTAGTGGGGGAGGAAGAGTACGAGCAGTACTTC.

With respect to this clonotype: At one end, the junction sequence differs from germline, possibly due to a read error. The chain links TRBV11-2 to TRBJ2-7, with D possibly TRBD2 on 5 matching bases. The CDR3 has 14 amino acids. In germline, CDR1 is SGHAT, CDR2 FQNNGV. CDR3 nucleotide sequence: TGTGCCAGCAGCTTGATTGACCTCGACTACGAGCGGTACTTC. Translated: CASSLIDLDYERYF.

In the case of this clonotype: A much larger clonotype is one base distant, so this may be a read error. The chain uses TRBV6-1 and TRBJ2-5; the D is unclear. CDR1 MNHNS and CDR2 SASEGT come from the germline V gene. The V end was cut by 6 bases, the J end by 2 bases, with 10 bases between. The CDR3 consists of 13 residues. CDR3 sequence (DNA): TGTGCCAGCAGCTGTTACAGTCAAGAGACCCAGTACTTC. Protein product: CASSCYSQETQYF.

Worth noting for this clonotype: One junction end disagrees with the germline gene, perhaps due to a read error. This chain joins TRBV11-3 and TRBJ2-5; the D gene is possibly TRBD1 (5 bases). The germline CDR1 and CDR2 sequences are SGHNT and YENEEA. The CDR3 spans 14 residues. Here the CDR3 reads CASSLGACQETQYF. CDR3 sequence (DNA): TGTGCCAGCAGTTTAGGGGCGTGCCAAGAGACCCAGTACTTC.

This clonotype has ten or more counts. CDR3 region: CSVARDIQETQYF. The CDR3 DNA is TGCAGCGTTGCGCGGGACATCCAAGAGACCCAGTACTTC. V gene TRBV29-1 combines with J gene TRBJ2-5; D may match TRBD1 or TRBD2 (6 bases each). Germline CDR1 and CDR2: SQVTM and ANQGSEA. The CDR3 consists of 13 residues. V lost 4 bases, J lost 1 base, and 10 bases lay in between.

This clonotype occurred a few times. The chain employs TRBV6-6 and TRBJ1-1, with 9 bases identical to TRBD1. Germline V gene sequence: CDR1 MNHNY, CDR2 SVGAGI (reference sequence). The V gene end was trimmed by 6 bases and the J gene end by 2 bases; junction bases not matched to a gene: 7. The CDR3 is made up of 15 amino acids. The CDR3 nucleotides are TGTGCCAGCAGGGAGGGACAGGGATTTAACACTGAAGCTTTCTTT. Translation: CASREGQGFNTEAFF.

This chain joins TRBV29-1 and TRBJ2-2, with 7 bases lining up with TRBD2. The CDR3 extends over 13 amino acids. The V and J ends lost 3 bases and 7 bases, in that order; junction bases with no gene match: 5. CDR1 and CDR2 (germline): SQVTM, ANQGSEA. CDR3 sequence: CSVDSGVHGELFF. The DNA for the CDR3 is TGCAGCGTTGACAGCGGGGTACACGGGGAGCTGTTTTTT.

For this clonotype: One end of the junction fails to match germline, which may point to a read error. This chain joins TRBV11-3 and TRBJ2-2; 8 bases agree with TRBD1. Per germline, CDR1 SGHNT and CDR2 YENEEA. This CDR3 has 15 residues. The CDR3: CASSSQGANTGELFF. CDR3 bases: TGTGCCAGCAGCAGCCAGGGGGCGAACACAGGGGAGCTGTTTTTT. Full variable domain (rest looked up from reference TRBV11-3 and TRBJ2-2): EAGVVQSPRYKIIEKKQPVAFWCNPISGHNTLYWYLQNLGQGPELLIRYENEEAVDDSQLPKDRFSAERLKGVDSTLKIQPAELGDSAVYLCASSSQGANTGELFFGEGSRLTVL.

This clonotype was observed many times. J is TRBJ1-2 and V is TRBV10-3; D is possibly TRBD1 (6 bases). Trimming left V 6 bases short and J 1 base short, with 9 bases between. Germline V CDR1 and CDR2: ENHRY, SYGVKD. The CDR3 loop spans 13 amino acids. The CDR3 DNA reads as TGTGCCATCAGCGAGGGGGGTAACTATGGCTACACCTTC. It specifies CAISEGGNYGYTF.

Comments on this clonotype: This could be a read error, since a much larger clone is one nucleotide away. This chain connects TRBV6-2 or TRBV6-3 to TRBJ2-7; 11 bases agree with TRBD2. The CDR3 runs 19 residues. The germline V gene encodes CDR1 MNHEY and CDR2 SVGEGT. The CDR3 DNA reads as TGTGCCAACAGTTACCCCGGGACTAGCGGAACTAATAGCTCCTACGAGCAGTACTTC. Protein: CANSYPGTSGTNSSYEQYF.

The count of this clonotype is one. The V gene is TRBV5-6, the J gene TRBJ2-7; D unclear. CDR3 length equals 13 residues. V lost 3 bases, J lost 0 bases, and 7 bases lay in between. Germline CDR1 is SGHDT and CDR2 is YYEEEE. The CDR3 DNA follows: TGTGCCAGCAGCTCGACAAACTCCTACGAGCAGTACTTC. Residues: CASSSTNSYEQYF. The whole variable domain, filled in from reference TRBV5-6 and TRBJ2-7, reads DAGVTQSPTHLIKTRGQQVTLRCSPKSGHDTVSWYQQALGQGPQFIFQYYEEEERQRGNFPDRFSGHQFPNYSSELNVNALLLGDSALYLCASSSTNSYEQYFGPGTRLTVT.

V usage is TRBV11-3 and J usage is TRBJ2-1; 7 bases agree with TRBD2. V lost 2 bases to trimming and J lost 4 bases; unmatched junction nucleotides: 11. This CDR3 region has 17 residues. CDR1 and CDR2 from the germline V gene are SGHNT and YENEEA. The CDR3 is CASSLYRGGRGYNEQFF. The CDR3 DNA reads TGTGCCAGCAGCTTATATCGTGGCGGGAGAGGGTACAATGAGCAGTTCTTC.

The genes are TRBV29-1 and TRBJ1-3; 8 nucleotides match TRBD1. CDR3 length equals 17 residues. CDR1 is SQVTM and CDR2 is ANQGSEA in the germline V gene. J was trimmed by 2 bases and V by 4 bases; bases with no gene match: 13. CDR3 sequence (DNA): TGCAGCGTTGGGGGCCATTCGAGACAGGGGACTGGAAACACCATATATTTT. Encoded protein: CSVGGHSRQGTGNTIYF.

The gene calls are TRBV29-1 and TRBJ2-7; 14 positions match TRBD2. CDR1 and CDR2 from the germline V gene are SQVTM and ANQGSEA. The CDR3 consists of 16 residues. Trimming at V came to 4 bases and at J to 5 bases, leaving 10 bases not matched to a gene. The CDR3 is CSVGIGTSGSLHEQYF. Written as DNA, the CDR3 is TGCAGCGTTGGTATTGGGACTAGCGGGAGTCTTCACGAGCAGTACTTC.

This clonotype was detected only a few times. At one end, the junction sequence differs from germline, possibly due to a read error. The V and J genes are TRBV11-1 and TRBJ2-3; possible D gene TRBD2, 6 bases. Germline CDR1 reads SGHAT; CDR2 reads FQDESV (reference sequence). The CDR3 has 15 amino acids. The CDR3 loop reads CASSLAGRRSDAQYF. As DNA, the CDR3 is TGTGCCAGCAGCTTAGCGGGGAGGAGGTCAGATGCGCAGTATTTT.

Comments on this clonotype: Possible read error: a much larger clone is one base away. The CDR3 nucleotides read TGTGCCAGCAGTGACCGGGTTATCTCCTACAATGAGCAGTTCTTC. Encoded protein: CASSDRVISYNEQFF. The rearrangement links TRBV12-3 or TRBV12-4 to TRBJ2-1, with D uncertain. CDR3 length equals 15 residues. V was shortened by 5 bases and J by 0 bases, with 11 bases between the two germline ends.

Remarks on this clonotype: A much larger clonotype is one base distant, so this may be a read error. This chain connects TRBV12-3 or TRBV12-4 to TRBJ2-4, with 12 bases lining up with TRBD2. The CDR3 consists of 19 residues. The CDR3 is CANSLLASGRAGTKNIQYF. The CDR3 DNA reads TGTGCCAACAGTTTATTGGCTAGCGGGAGGGCCGGGACCAAAAACATTCAGTACTTC.

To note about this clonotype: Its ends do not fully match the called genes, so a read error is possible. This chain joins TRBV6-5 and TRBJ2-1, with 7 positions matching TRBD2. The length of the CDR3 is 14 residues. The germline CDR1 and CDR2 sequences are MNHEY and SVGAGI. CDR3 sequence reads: CASNYEAGYDEQFF. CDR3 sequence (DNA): TGTGCCAGCAATTACGAAGCGGGATACGATGAGCAGTTCTTC.

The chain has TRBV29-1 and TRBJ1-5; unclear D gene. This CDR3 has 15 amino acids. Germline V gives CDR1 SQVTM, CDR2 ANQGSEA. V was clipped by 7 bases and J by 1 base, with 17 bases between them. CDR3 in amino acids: CSAAHVTESNQPQHF. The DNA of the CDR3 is TGCAGCGCCGCCCACGTGACTGAGAGCAATCAGCCCCAGCATTTT.

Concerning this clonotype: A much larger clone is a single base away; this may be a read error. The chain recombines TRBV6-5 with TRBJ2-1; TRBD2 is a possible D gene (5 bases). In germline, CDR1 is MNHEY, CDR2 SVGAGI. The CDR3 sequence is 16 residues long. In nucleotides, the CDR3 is TGTGCCAGCAGTTACCGTCCAGCGGTGGATTACAATGGGCAGTTCTTC. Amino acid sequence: CASSYRPAVDYNGQFF.

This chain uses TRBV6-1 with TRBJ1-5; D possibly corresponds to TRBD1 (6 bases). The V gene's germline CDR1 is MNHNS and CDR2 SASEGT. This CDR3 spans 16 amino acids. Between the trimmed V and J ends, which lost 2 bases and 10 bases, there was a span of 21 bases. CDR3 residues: CASSERGAWGFHPQHF. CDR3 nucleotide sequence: TGTGCCAGCAGTGAAAGGGGGGCGTGGGGATTTCATCCCCAGCATTTT.

CDR3 sequence (DNA): TGCGCCAGCAGGTATGGACGGCTAGGGGATGAGCAGTTCTTC. Its translation: CASRYGRLGDEQFF. V usage is TRBV5-1 and J usage is TRBJ2-1, with a possible D match to TRBD1 (5 bases). Looked up from germline, CDR1 is SGHRS and CDR2 is YFSETQ. This CDR3 has 14 amino acids. V was pared by 5 bases and J by 8 bases, with 17 bases between.

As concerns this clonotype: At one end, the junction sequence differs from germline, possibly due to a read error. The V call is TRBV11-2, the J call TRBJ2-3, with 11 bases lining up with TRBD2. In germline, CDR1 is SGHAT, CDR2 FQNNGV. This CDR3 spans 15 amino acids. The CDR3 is CASRPTSGIADTQYF. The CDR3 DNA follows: TGTGCCAGCAGACCGACTAGCGGGATAGCAGATACACAGTATTTT.

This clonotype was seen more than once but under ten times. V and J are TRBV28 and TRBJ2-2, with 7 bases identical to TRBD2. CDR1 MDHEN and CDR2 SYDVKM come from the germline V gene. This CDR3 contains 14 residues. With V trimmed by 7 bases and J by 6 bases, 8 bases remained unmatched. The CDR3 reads CASTNPGGAGELFF. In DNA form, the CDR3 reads TGTGCCAGCACCAATCCTGGGGGGGCCGGGGAGCTGTTTTTT. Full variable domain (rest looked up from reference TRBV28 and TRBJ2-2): DVKVTQSSRYLVKRTGEKVFLECVQDMDHENMFWYRQDPGLGLRLIYFSYDVKMKEKGDIPEGYSVSREKKERFSLILESASTNQTSMYLCASTNPGGAGELFFGEGSRLTVL.